The present TCR beta chain was sequenced within a study of T cell repertoires in cytomegalovirus infection. Study results and limitations: Cumulative frequency of public TCR beta families picked out carriers of CMV plus the relevant HLA. What dominated the ex vivo response were HLA-C-restricted CMV-specific TCR beta clonotypes.

TCRdb passed the reads through MiXCR, listing each CDR3 protein once. The sample includes more than 250,000 distinct CDR3 sequences, around 13% of them seen just once. There are a few counts of this clonotype. Its specificity is unknown. V shed 6 bases, J shed 8 bases, and the junction held 12 bases outside the gene matches. The CDR3 sequence is 14 residues long. Per germline, CDR1 SNHLY and CDR2 FYNNEI. The receptor comes from a human donor in good health (CMV status not recorded). Some clones in this sample may be carry-over from other donors' samples. The V call is TRBV2, the J call TRBJ1-2; TRBD1 agrees at 7 bases. The sequencing input was PBMCs. This CDR3 reads CASRDIGQAKGYTF. As DNA, the CDR3 is TGTGCCAGCAGGGACATCGGACAGGCGAAGGGCTACACCTTC.